The 5 T cell receptor beta chains given below trace back to one sample, sequenced in a study of memory B cells and T cells in multiple sclerosis. Here immunoSEQ multiplex PCR was the method, and the copy in TCRdb shows in-frame clones only, minus some. The sample has hundreds of clones, 81% seen once. Sequenced: brain tissue. These receptors were collected from a human donor with multiple sclerosis.

This chain joins TRBV10-2 and TRBJ1-1; maybe TRBD1 (6 bases). The V gene lost 3 bases and the J gene lost 2 bases, with 7 bases spanning the gap. The CDR3 runs 13 residues. Germline V gene lookup returns CDR1 WSHSY and CDR2 SAAADI. CDR3 loop: CASSDRGNTEAFF. The CDR3 region has the DNA TGCGCCAGCAGTGACAGGGGAAACACTGAAGCTTTCTTT.

This rearrangement joins TRBV7-9 to TRBJ2-5; D not resolved. Trimming removed 5 bases from V and 5 bases from J, with 15 bases in between. The CDR3 has 14 residues. Germline CDR1 reads SEHNR; CDR2 reads FQNEAQ (reference sequence). The CDR3 protein is CASSESMGSETQYF. Written as DNA, the CDR3 is TGTGCCAGCAGCGAGTCAATGGGCTCGGAGACCCAGTACTTC.

As concerns this clone: This same CDR3 is encoded by further DNA sequences in the sample. The chain carries TRBV10-2 and TRBJ1-2, with TRBD1 as a possible D gene (6 bases). This CDR3 is built from 15 residues. Trimming shortened V by 2 bases and J by 8 bases, and 18 bases separated the two germline ends. Per the germline V gene, CDR1 is WSHSY and CDR2 is SAAADI. As DNA, the CDR3 is TGCGCCAGCAGTGAGATGAAGGGGGGGCGGGGGGGCTACACCTTC. Translating it yields CASSEMKGGRGGYTF.

The rearrangement links TRBV28 to TRBJ1-2; 8 bases align to TRBD1. Germline V gene data show CDR1 as MDHEN and CDR2 as SYDVKM. The V and J ends lost 4 bases and 5 bases, in that order; junction bases with no gene match: 9. The CDR3 has 15 residues. CDR3 protein: CASSSTWGQEYGYTF. CDR3 sequence (DNA): TGTGCCAGCAGTTCAACGTGGGGACAGGAGTATGGCTACACCTTC.

This chain connects TRBV30 to TRBJ2-6; TRBD2 agrees at 12 bases. The junction had 1 base not matched to a gene; V was cut back by 2 bases and J by 2 bases. The CDR3 runs 16 residues. Germline assignment: CDR1 GTSNPN and CDR2 SVGIG (reference sequence). CDR3 DNA: TGTGCCTGGAGTTCTAGCGGGAGGGCTGGGGCCAACGTCCTGACTTTC. This translates into CAWSSSGRAGANVLTF.